A single sample is the source of the 20 T cell receptor beta chains below, sequenced in a study of PD-1 blockade in classical Hodgkin lymphoma. Every patient experienced relapse after autologous stem cell transplantation, and brentuximab vedotin exposure varied. Using immunoSEQ multiplex PCR, the repertoire was profiled, and TCRdb retains in-frame clones only, with some absent. The sample yields several thousand clones, around 66% seen once. Here the sequenced sample was peripheral blood mononuclear cells (PBMCs), taken before the second cycle of nivolumab. The receptor set was obtained from a human donor with classical Hodgkin lymphoma.

V gene TRBV18 combines with J gene TRBJ2-2, with D perhaps matching TRBD1 or TRBD2 (5 bases each). The CDR3 has 15 residues. Per the germline V gene, CDR1 is KGHSH and CDR2 is LQKENI. The V gene lost 1 base and the J gene lost 4 bases, with 10 bases spanning the gap. The CDR3 is CASSPQQDSTGELFF. In DNA form, the CDR3 reads TGTGCCAGCTCACCACAACAGGACTCCACCGGGGAGCTGTTTTTT.

A few counts support this clone. The chain recombines TRBV29-1 with TRBJ1-2; D is ambiguous. CDR3 length equals 12 residues. Deletions cut 3 bases from V and 1 base from J, with 6 bases between. Germline lookup yields CDR1 SQVTM and CDR2 ANQGSEA. This CDR3 is CSVEKGNYGYTF. The CDR3 coding sequence is TGCAGCGTTGAGAAGGGTAACTATGGCTACACCTTC.

The sample holds a few counts of this clone. The genes are TRBV28 and TRBJ2-1, with 8 bases fitting TRBD1. The CDR3 loop spans 13 amino acids. The trim removed 6 bases at V and 4 bases at J, leaving 2 bases unmatched. Germline assignment: CDR1 MDHEN and CDR2 SYDVKM. This CDR3 is CASRGTGYNEQFF. DNA of the CDR3: TGTGCCAGCAGGGGGACAGGATACAATGAGCAGTTCTTC.

The J gene is TRBJ1-5, the V gene TRBV30; TRBD1 is a possible D gene (5 bases). Trimming cost V 8 bases and J 12 bases, with 17 bases left between them. CDR3 length equals 11 residues. Germline-derived CDR1 and CDR2 are GTSNPN and SVGIG (reference sequence). This CDR3 reads CAAGGTLSQHF. Here the CDR3 DNA reads TGTGCCGCGGGCGGGACGCTAAGCCAGCATTTT.

The V gene is TRBV28, the J gene TRBJ2-7; 7 nucleotides align to TRBD2. J was trimmed by 2 bases and V by 6 bases; bases with no gene match: 7. This CDR3 spans 14 amino acids. Germline V gene sequence: CDR1 MDHEN, CDR2 SYDVKM. Here the CDR3 reads CASSRLAAPYEQYF. Here the CDR3 DNA reads TGTGCCAGCAGCCGACTAGCCGCACCCTACGAGCAGTACTTC.

The table lists this clone with a count of one. The rearrangement links TRBV7-3 to TRBJ2-5; D unresolved. V was clipped by 5 bases and J by 5 bases, with 9 bases between them. The CDR3 has 12 amino acids. CDR1 is SGHTA, CDR2 FQGTGA, per germline. CDR3 nucleotide sequence: TGTGCCAGCAGCATACCCTGGGAGACCCAGTACTTC. It codes for CASSIPWETQYF.

This clone was observed once. J is TRBJ2-5 and V is TRBV14; 8 bases match TRBD2. The length of the CDR3 is 15 residues. The V gene's germline CDR1 is SGHDN and CDR2 FVKESK. After removal of 3 bases from V and 2 bases from J, the junction contained 5 bases not matched to a gene. The CDR3 spells CASSHTGTRQETQYF. The CDR3 DNA reads TGTGCCAGCAGCCACACCGGGACTAGGCAAGAGACCCAGTACTTC.

This chain links TRBV15 with TRBJ1-2; possibly TRBD1 for D (5 bases). The CDR3 is made up of 13 amino acids. Germline loops: CDR1 LNHNV, CDR2 YYDKDF (reference sequence). Trimming shortened V by 6 bases and J by 3 bases, and 11 bases separated the two germline ends. This CDR3 is CATSTGVDYGYTF. CDR3 DNA sequence: TGTGCCACCAGTACGGGGGTCGACTATGGCTACACCTTC.

The chain links TRBV5-1 to TRBJ2-3; the match to TRBD1 covers 10 bases. After removal of 0 bases from V and 6 bases from J, the junction contained 1 base not matched to a gene. The CDR3 sequence is 14 residues long. Looked up from germline, CDR1 is SGHRS and CDR2 is YFSETQ. The CDR3: CASSLGQGADTQYF. The CDR3 region has the DNA TGCGCCAGCAGCTTGGGACAGGGGGCGGATACGCAGTATTTT.

This clone was seen only a few times. The chain is built from TRBV5-1 and TRBJ2-1; no clear D gene. The germline CDR1 and CDR2 sequences are SGHRS and YFSETQ. The CDR3 length is 12 residues. V lost 4 bases, J lost 10 bases, and 12 bases lay in between. The CDR3 DNA reads as TGCGCCAGCAGCCCCCCTGGGCACGAGCAGTTCTTC. Protein product: CASSPPGHEQFF.

In this sample, this clone is medium-sized. The rearrangement joins TRBV5-1 to TRBJ2-3; D is unclear. V was pared by 1 base and J by 4 bases, with 16 bases between. This CDR3 spans 16 amino acids. The germline gives CDR1 SGHRS, CDR2 YFSETQ. The CDR3 here is CASSLRSLREPDTQYF. In nucleotides, the CDR3 is TGCGCCAGCAGCTTGAGAAGTCTTAGGGAACCAGATACGCAGTATTTT.

V usage is TRBV7-9 and J usage is TRBJ2-1; D is undetermined. Trimming stripped 5 bases from V and 4 bases from J, with 12 bases between. Germline V gene data show CDR1 as SEHNR and CDR2 as FQNEAQ (reference sequence). This CDR3 is built from 14 residues. The CDR3 loop reads CASSNVDQYNEQFF. The CDR3 DNA is TGTGCCAGCAGCAACGTGGACCAATACAATGAGCAGTTCTTC.

This clone was counted only a few times. V gene TRBV10-2 combines with J gene TRBJ1-1; the D gene is possibly TRBD1 (6 bases). This CDR3 has 13 residues. Per the germline V gene, CDR1 is WSHSY and CDR2 is SAAADI. Trimming took off 6 bases at V and 0 bases at J, with 8 bases between the two ends. The CDR3 coding sequence is TGCGCCAGCAGGGACAGACTGAACACTGAAGCTTTCTTT. Amino acids: CASRDRLNTEAFF.

V and J are TRBV7-4 and TRBJ2-3; D call uncertain. Trimming took 6 bases from V and 3 from J, leaving 16 bases between them. The germline V gene encodes CDR1 SGHVT and CDR2 SQSDAQ. The CDR3 length is 15 residues. The CDR3, as DNA: TGTGCCAGCAGTCGGACCTACCACGAGACAGATACGCAGTATTTT. Its protein product is CASSRTYHETDTQYF.

The chain employs TRBV30 and TRBJ1-5; D is uncertain. CDR3 length equals 16 residues. Looked up from germline, CDR1 is GTSNPN and CDR2 is SVGIG (reference sequence). The V end was cut by 0 bases, the J end by 2 bases, with 14 bases between. In DNA form, the CDR3 reads TGTGCCTGGAGTGTGGCAAGGAGTATCGGCAATCAGCCCCAGCATTTT. Encoded protein: CAWSVARSIGNQPQHF.

This clone was counted only a few times. One end of the junction fails to match germline, which may point to a read error. This sequence joins TRBV10-3 and TRBJ2-6; no clear D gene. The CDR3 is 12 amino acids. The V gene's germline CDR1 is ENHRY and CDR2 SYGVKD. CDR3 DNA: TGTGCCATTAGTGCTGGGGCCAACGTCCTGACTTTC. Its translation is CAISAGANVLTF.

Comment on this clone: An end of the junction differs from the germline gene, which may be a read error. The chain couples TRBV28 to TRBJ1-2; a possible D gene is TRBD1 (5 bases). CDR1 and CDR2 from the germline V gene are MDHEN and SYDVKM. The CDR3 is 15 amino acids. The CDR3: CASRVGGRIVGLTSF. The CDR3 coding sequence is TGTGCCAGCAGGGTTGGGGGGAGGATCGTCGGCCTTACATCCTTC.

This chain links TRBV5-1 with TRBJ2-7; D is unresolved. The CDR3 is made up of 13 amino acids. Germline-derived CDR1 and CDR2 are SGHRS and YFSETQ. Trimming took off 4 bases at V and 0 bases at J, with 8 bases between the two ends. CDR3 sequence reads: CASSTDNSYEQYF. The CDR3 DNA reads as TGCGCCAGCAGCACCGACAACTCCTACGAGCAGTACTTC.

This chain links TRBV19 with TRBJ1-3; D is ambiguous. Per germline, CDR1 LNHDA and CDR2 SQIVND (reference sequence). V lost 0 bases, J lost 0 bases, and 9 bases lay in between. The CDR3 is 16 amino acids. CDR3 bases: TGTGCCAGTAGTATAGATGCTCCTCACTCTGGAAACACCATATATTTT. Its protein is CASSIDAPHSGNTIYF.

The V gene is TRBV7-6, the J gene TRBJ2-5; 12 bases map to TRBD2. Unmatched junction bases numbered 4, after V lost 5 bases and J lost 3 bases. Germline V gives CDR1 SGHVS, CDR2 FNYEAQ. This CDR3 is 15 amino acids long. In nucleotides, the CDR3 is TGTGCCAGCAGCCGCCGACTAGCGGGAGAAGAGACCCAGTACTTC. This sequence encodes CASSRRLAGEETQYF.